This is a list of T cell receptor beta chains from one sample in a study of cytomegalovirus exposure and HLA in healthy donors. Measured with immunoSEQ multiplex PCR; TCRdb has only the in-frame clones, and not every one. The sample has roughly 160,000 clones, about 75% seen once; the top ten hold roughly 7.6%. Sequencing was done on a sample of PBMCs. These receptors all come from a middle-aged woman in good health and CMV-seropositive. Each CDR3 is given with its conserved first and last residue. Each record gives: J gene, V gene, CDR3 protein.

TRBJ1-4,TRBV19,CASRAQGRPNEKLFF
TRBJ1-5,TRBV27,CASSLDRDNQPQHF
TRBJ1-4,TRBV4-1,CASSPIQGHGEKLFF
TRBJ1-2,TRBV6-5,CASSLGLWEGYTF
TRBJ2-7,TRBV6-1,CASSVPGQGTYEQYF
TRBJ2-3,TRBV9,CASSRRGGASTDTQYF
TRBJ1-2,TRBV11-2,CASSLVGLGYGYTF
TRBJ2-3,TRBV5-4,CASSSGVGAGVTDTQYF
TRBJ1-5,TRBV28,CASRGTGRLQPQHF
TRBJ2-1,TRBV10-3,CAISETGTDNEQFF
TRBJ1-5,TRBV4-1,CASSQGIAGGNEPQHF
TRBJ2-1,TRBV6-5,CASSYSLARSDNEQFF
TRBJ1-1,TRBV5-5,CASSWTPGQGVTEAFF
TRBJ2-5,TRBV29-1,CSVARGRETQYF
TRBJ1-1,TRBV29-1,CSAITEADTEAFF
TRBJ1-2,TRBV6-5,CASSYSRQHGYTF
TRBJ2-1,TRBV9,CASNTGTSYNEQFF
TRBJ2-1,TRBV11-2,CASSPGTSGSFLRNEQFF
TRBJ2-1,TRBV19,CASSIDESGRGPVQFF
TRBJ1-2,TRBV5-6,CASSAGGQGGNYGYTF
TRBJ2-5,TRBV15,CATSRLGQGIETQYF
TRBJ2-3,TRBV5-4,CASSSAVVADTQYF
TRBJ2-2,TRBV28,CASSFLNTGELFF
TRBJ2-3,TRBV9,CASSLRGEDTQYF
TRBJ2-7,TRBV10-2,CASSESRDRGLKQYF